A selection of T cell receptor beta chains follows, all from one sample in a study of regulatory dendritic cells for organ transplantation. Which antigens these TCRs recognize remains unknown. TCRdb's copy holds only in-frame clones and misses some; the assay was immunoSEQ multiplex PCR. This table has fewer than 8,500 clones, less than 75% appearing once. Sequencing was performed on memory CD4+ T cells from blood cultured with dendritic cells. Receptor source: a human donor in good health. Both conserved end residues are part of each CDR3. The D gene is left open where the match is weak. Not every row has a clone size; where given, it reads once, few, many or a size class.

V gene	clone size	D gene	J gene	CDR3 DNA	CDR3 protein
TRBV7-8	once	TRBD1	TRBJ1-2	TGTGCCAGCAGCCCCACAGGGACAGGCGGTGGCTACACCTTC	CASSPTGTGGGYTF
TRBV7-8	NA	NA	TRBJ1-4	TGTGCCAGCAGCCTTCGGACGCCCTCAGGGGAAAAACTGTTTTTT	CASSLRTPSGEKLFF
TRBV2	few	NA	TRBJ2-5	TGTGCCAGCAGTCGGGACTACCAAGAGACCCAGTACTTC	CASSRDYQETQYF
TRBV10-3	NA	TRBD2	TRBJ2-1	TGTGCCATCAGTCAAACTAGCGGGGGCACTAATGAGCAGTTCTTC	CAISQTSGGTNEQFF
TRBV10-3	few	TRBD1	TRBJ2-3	TGTGCCATCAGTTTTACAGGGGGCACAGATACGCAGTATTTT	CAISFTGGTDTQYF
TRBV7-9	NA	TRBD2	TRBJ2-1	TGTGCCAGCAGCCCCGGGACTAGCGGAGGGAATGAGCAGTTCTTC	CASSPGTSGGNEQFF
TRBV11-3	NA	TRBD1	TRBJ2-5	TGTGCCAGCAGCGGTGGGACAGGGGAGACCCAGTACTTC	CASSGGTGETQYF
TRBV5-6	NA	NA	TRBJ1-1	TGTGCCAGCGCGCGGAGGGGGGGGGAAGCTTTCTTT	CASARRGGEAFF
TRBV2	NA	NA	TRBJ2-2	TGTGCCAGCAGTGAACGGACACCTGCGAACACCGGGGAGCTGTTTTTT	CASSERTPANTGELFF
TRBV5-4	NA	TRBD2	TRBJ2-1	TGTGCCAGCAGCTTTACGGCGGGGGGGTCTTACAATGAGCAGTTCTTC	CASSFTAGGSYNEQFF
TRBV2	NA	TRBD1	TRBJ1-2	TGTGCCAGCAGTGAAGATGGGACAGAGTATGGCTACACCTTC	CASSEDGTEYGYTF
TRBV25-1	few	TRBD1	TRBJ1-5	TGTGCCAGCAGCCTAGGGACAGGCAATCAGCCCCAGCATTTT	CASSLGTGNQPQHF
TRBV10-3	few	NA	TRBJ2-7	TGTGCCATCAGTGAAGGGTCAGGGGTTACCTACGAGCAGTACTTC	CAISEGSGVTYEQYF
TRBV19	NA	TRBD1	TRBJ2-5	TGTGCCAGTAGTGGACCGGGACAGGGGCAAGAGACCCAGTACTTC	CASSGPGQGQETQYF
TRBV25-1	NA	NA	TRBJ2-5	TGTGCCAGCAGTCCCGGGGGGCAGGGAGGGGAGACCCAGTACTTC	CASSPGGQGGETQYF
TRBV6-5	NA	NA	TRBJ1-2	TGTGCCAGCACCGACGGGACTAACTATGGCTACACCTTC	CASTDGTNYGYTF
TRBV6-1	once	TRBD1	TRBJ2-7	TGTGCCAGCAGTGCAAGGGGGCCGGACGAGCAGTACTTC	CASSARGPDEQYF
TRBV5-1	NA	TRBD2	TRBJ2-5	TGCGCCAGCAGCCCAGGGACTAGCGGGGTCATAGAGACCCAGTACTTC	CASSPGTSGVIETQYF
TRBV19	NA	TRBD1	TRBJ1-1	TGTGCCAGTACTGGGACAGGGGGCGCGGTAGCTTTCTTT	CASTGTGGAVAFF
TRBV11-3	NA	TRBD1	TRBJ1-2	TGTGCCAGCAGCCAAGATCTCGCAGGGGGCTATGGCTACACCTTC	CASSQDLAGGYGYTF
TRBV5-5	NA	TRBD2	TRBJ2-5	TGTGCCAGCAGCCTAGTAGCGGGGGGGCGGGAGACCCAGTACTTC	CASSLVAGGRETQYF
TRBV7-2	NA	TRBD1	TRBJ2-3	TGTGCCAGCAGCCCCAACAGGGGGGCAGATACGCAGTATTTT	CASSPNRGADTQYF
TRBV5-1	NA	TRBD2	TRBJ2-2	TGCGCCAGCCGGGGGGATGGAACCGGGGAGCTGTTTTTT	CASRGDGTGELFF
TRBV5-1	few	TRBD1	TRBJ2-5	TGCGCCAGCAGCTTGCTAGGGGGCTTGGGGGAGACCCAGTACTTC	CASSLLGGLGETQYF
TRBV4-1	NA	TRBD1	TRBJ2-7	TGCGCCAGCAGCCGAGAATACGGACAGGACCCCTACGAGCAGTACTTC	CASSREYGQDPYEQYF
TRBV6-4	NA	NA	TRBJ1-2	TGTGCCAGCAGTGTGGAGTCCGGGAACTATGGCTACACCTTC	CASSVESGNYGYTF
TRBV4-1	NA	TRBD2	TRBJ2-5	TGCGCCAGCAGCCTGATAGCGGGGCGCCAAGAGACCCAGTACTTC	CASSLIAGRQETQYF
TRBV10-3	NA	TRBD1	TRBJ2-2	TGTGCCATCAGTGGAGGACAGGGAGGCACCGGGGAGCTGTTTTTT	CAISGGQGGTGELFF
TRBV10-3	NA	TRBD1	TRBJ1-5	TGTGCCATCAGGGACAGGGGAAGCACTCAGCCCCAGCATTTT	CAIRDRGSTQPQHF
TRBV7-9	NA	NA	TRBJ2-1	TGTGCCAGCAGCCAAGAAATGGGCAGCTACAATGAGCAGTTCTTC	CASSQEMGSYNEQFF
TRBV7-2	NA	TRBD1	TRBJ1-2	TGTGCCAGCAGCGTGACAGGGTCTAGATATGGCTACACCTTC	CASSVTGSRYGYTF
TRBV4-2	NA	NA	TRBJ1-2	TGTGCCAGCAGCCAAGGAAGTTTCGAGTGGGACTTCTACACCTTC	CASSQGSFEWDFYTF
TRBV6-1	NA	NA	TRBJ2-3	TGTGCCAGCAGTGAAGATTTATGGGCCACAGATACGCAGTATTTT	CASSEDLWATDTQYF
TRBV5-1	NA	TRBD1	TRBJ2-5	TGCGCCAGCAGCATCGGGACAGGGGTAGACACCCAGTACTTC	CASSIGTGVDTQYF
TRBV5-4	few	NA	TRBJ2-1	TGTGCCAGCAGCATGGGACTGGCATACAATGAGCAGTTCTTC	CASSMGLAYNEQFF
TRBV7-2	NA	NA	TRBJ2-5	TGTGCCAGCAGCTTAGGCCCTTCTAGGGCAGAGGGGACCCAGTACTTC	CASSLGPSRAEGTQYF
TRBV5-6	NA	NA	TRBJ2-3	TGTGCCAGCAGCTTCGTACAGGTTGGCACAGATACGCAGTATTTT	CASSFVQVGTDTQYF
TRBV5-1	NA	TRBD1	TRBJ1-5	TGCGCCAGCAGCTTGCAGGGGGAAAGCAATCAGCCCCAGCATTTT	CASSLQGESNQPQHF
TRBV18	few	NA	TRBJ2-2	TGTGCCAGCTCACCACTAGCTGACGGGGAGCTGTTTTTT	CASSPLADGELFF
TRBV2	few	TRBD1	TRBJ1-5	TGTGCCAGCGGGACAGGGAGGCGATATAGCAATCAGCCCCAGCATTTT	CASGTGRRYSNQPQHF
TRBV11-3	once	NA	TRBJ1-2	TGTGCCAGCAGCCCCCAGAATAACTATGGCTACACCTTC	CASSPQNNYGYTF
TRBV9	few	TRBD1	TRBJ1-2	TGTGCCAGCAGCGTAGCTGGGGGACAGACTTATGGCTACACCTTC	CASSVAGGQTYGYTF
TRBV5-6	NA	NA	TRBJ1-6	TGTGCCAGCAGCCCCTTGGGCACTGACTCACCCCTCCACTTT	CASSPLGTDSPLHF
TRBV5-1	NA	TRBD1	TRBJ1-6	TGCGCCAGCAGCCCGGGACAGGTGATTTCACCCCTCCACTTT	CASSPGQVISPLHF